This record looks at one TCR beta chain sequence and its context. Unique molecular identifiers were attached to individual cDNA molecules. Each CDR3 protein gets one entry after TCRdb re-called the 5' RACE reads with MiXCR. The data contain around 60,000 distinct CDR3 sequences, 10% to 15% of them seen just once; the ten biggest clones take up roughly a tenth. This entry belongs to a study of early T cells in non-severe SARS-CoV-2 infection. About the study: The study sequenced bulk RNA from unsorted whole blood, with chains unpaired.

The CDR3 is 16 amino acids. V was clipped by 0 bases and J by 5 bases, with 17 bases between them. Looked up from germline, CDR1 is DFQATT and CDR2 is SNEGSKA (reference sequence). The chain is built from TRBV20-1 and TRBJ2-1; D unclear. Material for sequencing was whole blood. This sequence originates from an adult who was a healthcare worker with PCR-confirmed SARS-CoV-2 infection or an uninfected control (not recorded which). The CDR3 is CSARERAVSGDNEQFF. The CDR3 nucleotides are TGCAGTGCTAGAGAAAGGGCGGTGTCTGGGGACAATGAGCAGTTCTTC.